Presented here are 21 T cell receptor beta chains from one specimen sequenced in a study of control samples from healthy donors and cancer patients. Profiled with immunoSEQ multiplex PCR; TCRdb holds only in-frame clones, not every one. Found here are about 150,000 clones, approximately 93% of them singletons; the top ten hold approximately 5.7%. Sequenced: blood. These receptors came from a man younger than 30 in good health.

The chain recombines TRBV29-1 with TRBJ2-7, with 9 bases that match TRBD1. In germline, CDR1 is SQVTM, CDR2 ANQGSEA. V was pared by 3 bases and J by 1 base, with 7 bases of the junction left unmatched. This CDR3 spans 15 amino acids. The CDR3 region is CSVDFSGTGSYEQYF. Here the CDR3 DNA reads TGCAGCGTTGACTTTTCCGGGACAGGGTCCTACGAGCAGTACTTC.

The chain combines TRBV28 with TRBJ1-4, with D possibly being TRBD1 (6 bases). This CDR3 spans 17 amino acids. V was trimmed by 4 bases and J by 1 base, leaving 16 bases between them. CDR1 MDHEN and CDR2 SYDVKM come from the germline V gene. In DNA form, the CDR3 reads TGTGCCAGCAGTTATCAGGGGAATAGTAAAACTAATGAAAAACTGTTTTTT. This encodes CASSYQGNSKTNEKLFF.

CDR3 region: CASSLTRPASYNEQFF. The DNA of the CDR3 is TGTGCCAGCAGCTTGACTCGTCCCGCGTCCTACAATGAGCAGTTCTTC. This chain joins TRBV7-6 and TRBJ2-1; D is undetermined. Per germline, CDR1 SGHVS and CDR2 FNYEAQ. V was clipped by 3 bases and J by 1 base, with 13 bases between them. The CDR3 length is 16 residues. The variable domain in full, completed from reference TRBV7-6 and TRBJ2-1, reads GAGVSQSPRYKVTKRGQDVALRCDPISGHVSLYWYRQALGQGPEFLTYFNYEAQQDKSGLPNDRFSAERPEGSISTLTIQRTEQRDSAMYRCASSLTRPASYNEQFFGPGTRLTVL.

V usage is TRBV30 and J usage is TRBJ1-3; D is unclear. The CDR3 extends over 13 amino acids. Between the trimmed V and J ends, which lost 8 bases and 0 bases, there was a span of 11 bases. Germline V gene sequence: CDR1 GTSNPN, CDR2 SVGIG (reference sequence). CDR3 sequence: CAAERSSGNTIYF. CDR3 nucleotide sequence: TGTGCCGCCGAGAGGAGCTCTGGAAACACCATATATTTT.

The V call is TRBV28, the J call TRBJ2-2, with D unresolved. The CDR3 totals 13 residues. CDR1 MDHEN and CDR2 SYDVKM come from the germline V gene. V lost 5 bases and J lost 6, with 10 bases in between. The CDR3 region is CASSAPVAGELFF. In DNA, the CDR3 is TGTGCCAGCAGTGCCCCGGTGGCCGGGGAGCTGTTTTTT.

V is TRBV30 and J is TRBJ2-7; 10 nucleotides line up with TRBD2. V gave up 3 bases and J gave up 3 bases; unmatched junction bases: 2. Per the germline V gene, CDR1 is GTSNPN and CDR2 is SVGIG (reference sequence). There are 13 residues in the CDR3. CDR3 in amino acids: CAWSRLAGYEQYF. The CDR3 nucleotides read TGTGCCTGGAGCCGACTAGCGGGCTACGAGCAGTACTTC.

V is TRBV20-1 and J is TRBJ2-5; the D gene could be TRBD1 or TRBD2 (5 bases each). The CDR3 is made up of 13 amino acids. Per germline, CDR1 DFQATT and CDR2 SNEGSKA (reference sequence). Trimming took 3 bases from V and 5 from J, leaving 13 bases between them. The DNA for the CDR3 is TGCAGTGCTAGTGGGGGACGGTGGGAGACCCAGTACTTC. Residues: CSASGGRWETQYF.

The chain uses TRBV15 and TRBJ2-1, with D perhaps matching TRBD2 (6 bases). In germline, CDR1 is LNHNV, CDR2 YYDKDF (reference sequence). Trimming removed 1 base from V and 3 bases from J, with 10 bases in between. This CDR3 is 15 amino acids long. DNA for the CDR3: TGTGCCACCAGCAGAGTTTCTAGCGACTACAATGAGCAGTTCTTC. As protein: CATSRVSSDYNEQFF.

The J gene is TRBJ1-5, the V gene TRBV24-1, with 7 positions matching TRBD1. The germline CDR1 and CDR2 sequences are KGHDR and SFDVKD. V was pared by 1 base and J by 7 bases, with 6 bases of the junction left unmatched. The CDR3 is 15 residues long. This chain's CDR3 is CATSDLDRAKQPQHF. CDR3 coding DNA: TGTGCCACCAGTGATTTAGACAGGGCAAAGCAGCCCCAGCATTTT.

The chain couples TRBV25-1 to TRBJ2-3, with TRBD2 matching 11 bases. This CDR3 region has 16 residues. CDR1 and CDR2 (germline): MGHDK, SYGVNS. With V trimmed by 3 bases and J by 8 bases, 10 bases remained unmatched. The CDR3 reads CASSDSTSGVEGTQYF. Written as DNA, the CDR3 is TGTGCCAGCAGTGACTCGACTAGCGGGGTCGAGGGTACGCAGTATTTT.

V and J are TRBV3-1 (or the pseudogene TRBV3-2) and TRBJ1-2; D unclear. The germline V gene encodes CDR1 LGHDT and CDR2 YNNKEL (reference sequence). This CDR3 comprises 13 residues. Deletions cut 4 bases from V and 10 bases from J, with 16 bases between. The CDR3 here is CASSPVPSSFYTF. The CDR3 nucleotides read TGTGCCAGCAGCCCAGTCCCGTCCAGTTTCTACACCTTC.

The V gene is TRBV4-1, the J gene TRBJ1-5, with a tentative D call TRBD1 (5 bases). Per germline, CDR1 MGHRA and CDR2 YSYEKL. Deletions cut 5 bases from V and 0 bases from J, with 11 bases between. The CDR3 runs 15 residues. CDR3 DNA sequence: TGCGCCAGCAGCTTCGGGGGAAATAGCAATCAGCCCCAGCATTTT. Translating it yields CASSFGGNSNQPQHF.

The chain is built from TRBV28 and TRBJ2-7, with D possibly TRBD2 on 5 matching bases. The CDR3 extends over 12 amino acids. Deletions cut 7 bases from V and 9 bases from J, with 16 bases between. Germline CDR1 MDHEN, CDR2 SYDVKM. The CDR3, as DNA: TGTGCCAGCACCCCCCCCCGGGGATCGCAGTACTTC. Translated, it gives CASTPPRGSQYF.

The V gene is TRBV3-1 (or the pseudogene TRBV3-2), the J gene TRBJ2-1; 8 bases agree with TRBD2. CDR1 and CDR2 from the germline V gene are LGHDT and YNNKEL (reference sequence). J gave up 7 bases and V 2 bases, and 4 bases lay outside the gene matches. The CDR3 loop spans 14 amino acids. The CDR3 DNA follows: TGTGCCAGCAGCCAACCCGGGAGGGGGAATGAGCAGTTCTTC. Residues: CASSQPGRGNEQFF.

The chain is built from TRBV28 and TRBJ1-1; no definite D call. Germline V gene data show CDR1 as MDHEN and CDR2 as SYDVKM. This CDR3 has 14 amino acids. V dropped 3 bases and J dropped 0 bases, with 8 bases sitting between them. CDR3 DNA: TGTGCCAGCAGTTTGGCCAGTCTGAACACTGAAGCTTTCTTT. The encoded protein is CASSLASLNTEAFF.

The rearrangement uses TRBV4-1 and TRBJ2-1; D perhaps matches TRBD2 (7 bases). This CDR3 has 18 amino acids. V lost 0 bases, J lost 7 bases, and 22 bases lay in between. The V gene's germline CDR1 is MGHRA and CDR2 YSYEKL. The CDR3 sequence: CASSQDLLRGGPENEQFF. The DNA of the CDR3 is TGCGCCAGCAGCCAAGATCTACTGAGGGGGGGGCCTGAGAATGAGCAGTTCTTC.

The chain has TRBV29-1 and TRBJ2-2; tentatively, D is TRBD1 (6 bases). Germline V gives CDR1 SQVTM, CDR2 ANQGSEA. The CDR3 has 13 amino acids. Trimming removed 7 bases at V and 7 bases at J, with 16 bases between. The CDR3 reads CSAPTGTGGELFF. The CDR3 bases are TGCAGCGCACCGACAGGAACCGGCGGGGAGCTGTTTTTT.

The chain employs TRBV2 and TRBJ2-1; TRBD2 agrees at 10 bases. This CDR3 region has 16 residues. CDR1 is SNHLY, CDR2 FYNNEI, per germline. The V segment lost 5 bases and the J segment 8 bases; nucleotides outside the gene matches: 12. The CDR3: CASSYRPGLAIHEQFF. CDR3 sequence (DNA): TGTGCCAGCAGTTATAGGCCGGGACTAGCGATTCATGAGCAGTTCTTC.

This chain links TRBV5-1 with TRBJ1-3; perhaps TRBD1 as D (5 bases). The V gene's germline CDR1 is SGHRS and CDR2 YFSETQ. Between the trimmed V and J ends, which lost 4 bases and 4 bases, there was a span of 18 bases. The CDR3 runs to 16 residues. CDR3 region: CASSRGTGTYGNTIYF. The CDR3 bases are TGCGCCAGCAGCCGCGGGACCGGGACTTACGGAAACACCATATATTTT.

The rearrangement joins TRBV7-8 to TRBJ1-3; no reliable D call. Germline values: CDR1 SGHVS, CDR2 FQNEAQ. This CDR3 contains 16 residues. The germline V and J ends were trimmed by 4 bases and 3 bases, with 16 bases remaining between them. CDR3 loop: CASSSMSGTNGNTIYF. The CDR3 DNA reads TGTGCCAGCAGCTCAATGAGCGGAACGAATGGAAACACCATATATTTT.

This clone has a single count. V is TRBV15 and J is TRBJ2-3; 7 bases are a match to TRBD1. From germline, CDR1 is LNHNV and CDR2 YYDKDF (reference sequence). The CDR3 is 15 amino acids. J was trimmed by 10 bases and V by 1 base; bases with no gene match: 11. In nucleotides, the CDR3 is TGTGCCACCAGCAGAGTCAGGACAGCGCAGGGGGCGCAGTATTTT. Amino acid sequence: CATSRVRTAQGAQYF.